Listed below are T cell receptor beta chains from one sample, sequenced in a study of technical replicates of blood from a few donors. Repertoires were generated with immunoSEQ multiplex PCR, while TCRdb's copy carries only in-frame clones and drops some. Of 85,000 to 90,000 clones in the sample, 85% to 95% were seen once. Sequencing input: T cells isolated from PBMCs. The receptors stem from a human donor in good health. Both conserved end residues are part of each CDR3. D genes are given only for firm matches. Expanded clones get a size class; other rows say once, few or many, or leave the size out.

D gene,clone size,V gene,J gene,CDR3 protein,CDR3 DNA
.,.,TRBV28,TRBJ1-2,CASSPPGGIYGYTF,TGTGCCAGCAGTCCCCCCGGGGGGATCTATGGCTACACCTTC
TRBD2,.,TRBV4-2,TRBJ2-1,CASSQTTSGSSYNEQFF,TGTGCCAGCAGCCAAACGACTAGCGGGAGCTCCTACAATGAGCAGTTCTTC
.,.,TRBV15,TRBJ2-4,CATSIGTNAPVAKNIQYF,TGTGCCACCAGCATTGGGACAAACGCTCCGGTAGCCAAAAACATTCAGTACTTC
.,.,TRBV12-5,TRBJ2-1,CASGFLVSSYNEQFF,TGTGCTAGTGGTTTTTTGGTTAGCTCCTACAATGAGCAGTTCTTC
.,.,TRBV5-1,TRBJ2-1,CASSATSYNEQFF,TGCGCCAGCAGCGCCACTAGCTACAATGAGCAGTTCTTC
TRBD2,.,TRBV7-2,TRBJ2-1,CASSLRAGENNEQFF,TGTGCCAGCAGCTTACGAGCGGGGGAGAACAATGAGCAGTTCTTC
.,.,TRBV30,TRBJ1-4,CAWSRGRALDEKLFF,TGTGCCTGGAGTCGCGGGAGGGCTTTAGATGAAAAACTGTTTTTT
.,.,TRBV11-2,TRBJ1-4,CASSLRGGNNEKLFF,TGTGCCAGCAGCTTACGCGGGGGAAATAATGAAAAACTGTTTTTT
TRBD2,.,TRBV5-6,TRBJ2-3,CASSPLAGASDTQYF,TGTGCCAGCAGCCCACTAGCGGGGGCTAGTGATACGCAGTATTTT
TRBD2,.,TRBV7-3,TRBJ2-7,CASSLRRGYEQYF,TGTGCCAGCAGCTTACGGCGGGGGTACGAGCAGTACTTC
.,.,TRBV4-1,TRBJ1-4,CASSLGAGDEKLFF,TGCGCCAGCAGCCTCGGAGCCGGGGATGAAAAACTGTTTTTT
.,.,TRBV6-6,TRBJ2-1,CASSFEAGEIYEQFF,TGTGCCAGCAGTTTTGAAGCGGGTGAGATCTATGAGCAGTTCTTC
TRBD1,.,TRBV11-2,TRBJ1-2,CASSSWTGGPNGYTF,TGTGCCAGCAGCTCTTGGACAGGGGGCCCGAATGGCTACACCTTC
.,.,TRBV5-4,TRBJ2-7,CASSLGLGGYEQYF,TGTGCCAGCAGCTTGGGGCTAGGCGGGTACGAGCAGTACTTC
.,once,TRBV2,TRBJ2-7,CASRTGTSEQYF,TGTGCCAGCAGAACCGGGACATCAGAGCAGTACTTC
.,.,TRBV7-3,TRBJ2-4,CASSLTRGQPRLAKNIQYF,TGTGCCAGCAGCTTAACGCGGGGGCAACCAAGGTTGGCCAAAAACATTCAGTACTTC
TRBD1,few,TRBV19,TRBJ1-6,CASSSRQGYSPLHF,TGTGCCAGTAGTAGCAGACAGGGATACTCACCCCTCCACTTT
.,.,TRBV18,TRBJ2-6,CASSPPNHSGANVLTF,TGTGCCAGCTCACCACCCAATCACTCCGGGGCCAACGTCCTGACTTTC
TRBD1,.,TRBV9,TRBJ2-6,CASSEALRGQGQSGANVLTF,TGTGCCAGCAGCGAGGCCCTAAGAGGACAGGGCCAATCTGGGGCCAACGTCCTGACTTTC
.,once,TRBV15,TRBJ2-1,CATSKERIGNNEQFF,TGTGCCACCAGCAAGGAGAGGATAGGAAACAATGAGCAGTTCTTC
.,.,TRBV29-1,TRBJ2-3,CSVKAGGGADTQYF,TGCAGCGTTAAAGCAGGTGGCGGGGCAGATACGCAGTATTTT
TRBD2,.,TRBV9,TRBJ2-1,CASSVLLAGANEQFF,TGTGCCAGCAGCGTATTGCTAGCGGGGGCCAATGAGCAGTTCTTC
.,.,TRBV6-6,TRBJ2-7,CASTEVNSYEQYF,TGTGCCAGCACGGAGGTGAACTCCTACGAGCAGTACTTC
TRBD1,few,TRBV7-9,TRBJ1-5,CATGDQPQHF,TGTGCTACAGGGGATCAGCCCCAGCATTTT
.,.,TRBV21-1,TRBJ1-1,CASGLPEAFF,TGTGCCAGCGGCCTTCCAGAAGCTTTCTTT
TRBD1,few,TRBV7-8,TRBJ1-3,CASSWLGQGSSGNTIYF,TGTGCCAGCAGCTGGCTCGGACAGGGAAGCTCTGGAAACACCATATATTTT
.,once,TRBV5-1,TRBJ2-7,CASSLASQGRGEQYF,TGCGCCAGCAGCTTGGCCTCACAGGGTCGCGGGGAGCAGTACTTC
TRBD2,.,TRBV19,TRBJ2-2,CASTGGVENTGELFF,TGTGCCAGTACGGGGGGGGTAGAAAACACCGGGGAGCTGTTTTTT
TRBD1,.,TRBV5-4,TRBJ1-2,CASRLDRGLDGYTF,TGTGCCAGCAGGCTCGACAGGGGGCTCGATGGCTACACCTTC
.,.,TRBV27,TRBJ2-6,CASSPHSGANVLTF,TGTGCCAGCAGCCCCCACTCTGGGGCCAACGTCCTGACTTTC
.,.,TRBV27,TRBJ2-7,CASSLGQSAYEQYF,TGTGCCAGCAGTCTCGGACAGAGCGCCTACGAGCAGTACTTC
.,.,TRBV10-1,TRBJ2-3,CASSHPPRTDTDTQYF,TGCGCCAGCAGTCACCCACCCCGGACAGACACAGATACGCAGTATTTT
.,.,TRBV9,TRBJ2-7,CASSVADDSSSYEQYF,TGTGCCAGCAGCGTAGCTGATGACAGCAGCTCCTACGAGCAGTACTTC
TRBD2,.,TRBV5-1,TRBJ2-2,CASSRTSGNTGELFF,TGCGCCAGCAGCCGGACTAGCGGGAACACCGGGGAGCTGTTTTTT
TRBD1,.,TRBV14,TRBJ2-2,CASSPPDGRGRPGELFF,TGTGCCAGCAGCCCCCCCGATGGCAGGGGGCGCCCCGGGGAGCTGTTTTTT
.,.,TRBV7-6,TRBJ2-7,CASSLEGGTPTYEQYF,TGTGCCAGCAGCTTAGAAGGAGGGACGCCCACCTACGAGCAGTACTTC
TRBD1,.,TRBV29-1,TRBJ1-5,CSARDRINQPQHF,TGCAGCGCCCGGGACAGGATCAATCAGCCCCAGCATTTT
TRBD2,.,TRBV5-6,TRBJ2-7,CASSLPSGRHEQYF,TGTGCCAGCAGCTTGCCTAGCGGGAGACACGAGCAGTACTTC
TRBD1,.,TRBV4-1,TRBJ2-7,CASSLGTGGSYEQYF,TGCGCCAGCAGCCTTGGGACAGGCGGATCCTACGAGCAGTACTTC
.,.,TRBV7-9,TRBJ1-4,CASSSRGPRGNEKLFF,TGTGCCAGCAGCTCCAGGGGCCCCCGGGGTAATGAAAAACTGTTTTTT